This T cell receptor (beta chain) was identified during a study of blood T cell repertoires in COVID-19. The protocol was immunoSEQ multiplex PCR, while the TCRdb copy is restricted to in-frame clones and leaves out a portion. The sample holds roughly 100,000 clones, around 90% seen once. The CDR3 totals 15 residues. Trimming took 4 bases from V and 6 from J; bases not matched to a gene: 7. Germline V gives CDR1 SGHTA, CDR2 FQGNSA. The origin of this receptor is a man aged 50 to 60 with active or convalescent COVID-19. Sequenced material: peripheral blood. The chain joins TRBV7-2 to TRBJ2-3; TRBD2 matches 10 bases. The DNA of the CDR3 is TGTGCCAGCAGCTCCCGGACTAGCGGAGCGGATACGCAGTATTTT. Translating gives CASSSRTSGADTQYF.